A single sample gave rise to the 17 T cell receptor beta chains below, sequenced in a study of blood T cells in healthy people across ages. Next came a second PCR, run for about 6 to 12 cycles, which used a sample-barcoded 5' primer along with a J-beta primer mix. TCRdb passed the 5' RACE reads through MiXCR, listing each CDR3 protein once. The data contain around 1.5 million distinct CDR3 sequences, around 42% of them seen just once; the ten biggest clones take up 7.9%. Sequencing was carried out using blood. These receptors were obtained from a woman aged 18 to 35 in good health.

This clonotype was found many times. The genes are TRBV4-1 and TRBJ2-5; D call uncertain. Germline V lookup: CDR1 MGHRA, CDR2 YSYEKL. The CDR3 is 14 residues long. Trimming took 1 base from V and 3 from J, leaving 9 bases between them. Here the CDR3 DNA reads TGCGCCAGCAGCCAAGTGATGGCAGAAGAGACCCAGTACTTC. Its protein product is CASSQVMAEETQYF.

V gene TRBV5-1 combines with J gene TRBJ2-5, with D maybe TRBD2 (6 bases). From germline, CDR1 is SGHRS and CDR2 YFSETQ. The CDR3 is made up of 14 amino acids. Trimming took off 4 bases at V and 11 bases at J, with 21 bases between the two ends. The CDR3 nucleotides are TGCGCCAGCAGCCACGGGACTCAGTCCTACGGGCAGTACTTC. This sequence encodes CASSHGTQSYGQYF. Drawing the rest from reference TRBV5-1 and TRBJ2-5, the complete variable domain is KAGVTQTPRYLIKTRGQQVTLSCSPISGHRSVSWYQQTPGQGLQFLFEYFSETQRNKGNFPGRFSGRQFSNSRSEMNVSTLELGDSALYLCASSHGTQSYGQYFGPGTRLLVL.

The CDR3 DNA reads TGCAGTGCCCCGGACAGGGCACATGGCTACACCTTC. Translating it yields CSAPDRAHGYTF. The chain has TRBV20-1 and TRBJ1-2; 8 bases are shared with TRBD1. J was trimmed by 6 bases and V by 6 bases; bases with no gene match: 6. Germline V CDR1 and CDR2: DFQATT, SNEGSKA (reference sequence). This CDR3 is 12 amino acids long.

At least ten counts were recorded for this clonotype. V and J are TRBV2 and TRBJ2-7, with D possibly matching TRBD1 (5 bases). Germline V lookup: CDR1 SNHLY, CDR2 FYNNEI. V shed 4 bases and J shed 1 base, with 8 bases lying between them. This CDR3 has 13 residues. The CDR3 DNA is TGTGCCAGCAGTGTACAGGAATCCTACGAGCAGTACTTC. This codes for CASSVQESYEQYF.

This chain links TRBV20-1 with TRBJ2-1; D ambiguous. The J call may be faulty, since TRBJ2-7 better matches the DNA end. The CDR3 totals 12 residues. Germline assignment: CDR1 DFQATT and CDR2 SNEGSKA (reference sequence). As DNA, the CDR3 is TGCAGTGCTCTAAACGGCGCCGACGAGCAGTACTTC. Residues: CSALNGADEQYF.

This clonotype showed up many times. The CDR3: CAISGRTSDGQQYF. The CDR3 nucleotides read TGTGCCATCAGTGGTCGAACTAGCGACGGGCAGCAGTACTTC. The chain combines TRBV10-3 with TRBJ2-7, with TRBD2 identical over 7 bases. Germline CDR1 and CDR2: ENHRY and SYGVKD. The V segment lost 4 bases and the J segment 8 bases; nucleotides outside the gene matches: 11. The CDR3 totals 14 residues.

This clonotype was detected a few times. The chain combines TRBV2 with TRBJ2-1; a weak D match, TRBD2 (5 bases). The CDR3 is made up of 15 amino acids. Germline assignment: CDR1 SNHLY and CDR2 FYNNEI. V dropped 4 bases and J dropped 6 bases, with 16 bases sitting between them. The CDR3 region has the DNA TGTGCCAGCAGTGGCTTCGCGGTCCGGGGCAATGAGCAGTTCTTC. Its protein is CASSGFAVRGNEQFF.

The genes are TRBV6-1 and TRBJ2-3; D possibly matches TRBD1 or TRBD2 (5 bases each). The ends were cut back, 5 bases at V and 11 bases at J, with 17 bases in the middle. The CDR3 is made up of 13 amino acids. Germline CDR1 and CDR2: MNHNS and SASEGT. The CDR3 DNA follows: TGTGCCAGCAGTTTAGCGACAGCCCTATGGCAGTATTTT. It is translated as CASSLATALWQYF.

This clonotype showed up just once. The V call is TRBV9, the J call TRBJ2-7; 12 bases match TRBD2. Germline-derived CDR1 and CDR2 are SGDLS and YYNGEE. CDR3 size: 14 residues. Germline trimming cut 3 bases from V and 7 bases from J; bases unmatched to any gene: 5. Written as DNA, the CDR3 is TGTGCCAGCAGCGCTAGCGGGAGGGTCTATGAGCAGTACTTC. It yields the protein CASSASGRVYEQYF.

The gene calls are TRBV20-1 and TRBJ1-2; 9 bases align to TRBD1. The trim removed 5 bases at V and 4 bases at J, leaving 5 bases unmatched. CDR1 DFQATT and CDR2 SNEGSKA come from the germline V gene (reference sequence). The CDR3 length is 13 residues. The CDR3 loop reads CSADRDRVYGYTF. CDR3 bases: TGCAGTGCTGACCGGGACAGGGTCTATGGCTACACCTTC.

Only a few counts were recorded for this clonotype. One junction end disagrees with the germline gene, perhaps due to a read error. The J gene is TRBJ2-1, the V gene TRBV15; D not certain. This CDR3 spans 15 amino acids. The germline V gene has CDR1 LNHNV and CDR2 YYDKDF (reference sequence). In nucleotides, the CDR3 is TGTGCCACCAGCAGCGGTGCGGTCTCCAACAATGAGCAGTTCTTC. Translated, it gives CATSSGAVSNNEQFF.

The chain joins TRBV27 to TRBJ2-3; D gene unclear. Germline V lookup: CDR1 MNHEY, CDR2 SMNVEV (reference sequence). There are 13 residues in the CDR3. The V and J ends lost 2 bases and 4 bases respectively, with 7 bases between them. The CDR3: CASSLRVPDTQYF. The CDR3 DNA follows: TGTGCCAGCAGTTTAAGGGTGCCAGATACGCAGTATTTT.

This chain joins TRBV6-6 and TRBJ2-5; tentatively, D is TRBD1 (6 bases). This CDR3 contains 15 residues. Germline loops: CDR1 MNHNY, CDR2 SVGAGI (reference sequence). The ends were cut back, 4 bases at V and 0 bases at J, with 12 bases in the middle. The CDR3 spells CASSSNRDNQETQYF. The CDR3 DNA reads as TGTGCCAGCAGTTCCAACCGGGACAACCAAGAGACCCAGTACTTC.

The rearrangement uses TRBV6-5 and TRBJ2-5; D is possibly TRBD1 (5 bases). With 0 bases removed from V and 7 bases from J, the gap between germline ends came to 12 bases. CDR1 is MNHEY, CDR2 SVGAGI, per germline. The CDR3 spans 14 residues. The CDR3 DNA is TGTGCCAGCAGTTACTCGAACAGGAAGGGGACCCAGTACTTC. Encoded protein: CASSYSNRKGTQYF.

This clonotype has only a few counts. This rearrangement joins TRBV7-3 to TRBJ2-3; TRBD2 might be the D (6 bases). Trimming cost V 5 bases and J 6 bases, with 15 bases left between them. Looked up from germline, CDR1 is SGHTA and CDR2 is FQGTGA. This CDR3 region has 14 residues. CDR3 nucleotides: TGTGCCAGCAGCCGGGACTCCGGTTGGGATACGCAGTATTTT. It translates to CASSRDSGWDTQYF.

The CDR3 nucleotides are TGTGCCAGCCAAGAGACAGGGCTGAAGAATGAAGCTTTCTTT. It is translated as CASQETGLKNEAFF. This rearrangement joins TRBV12-3 or TRBV12-4 to TRBJ1-1; TRBD1 matches 7 bases. After removal of 8 bases from V and 7 bases from J, the junction contained 13 bases not matched to a gene. This CDR3 region has 14 residues.

This clonotype occurred once. The chain couples TRBV5-6 to TRBJ1-4; unclear D gene. The germline CDR1 and CDR2 sequences are SGHDT and YYEEEE. The CDR3 sequence is 15 residues long. V was shortened by 0 bases and J by 3 bases, with 9 bases between the two germline ends. CDR3: CASSLAGFANEKLFF. In nucleotides, the CDR3 is TGTGCCAGCAGCTTGGCTGGGTTTGCTAATGAAAAACTGTTTTTT.